This T cell receptor beta chain was sequenced in a study of OX40 agonist ivuxolimab in advanced cancers. Study outcomes and limitations: Partial responders at 0.1-3.0 mg/kg showed near-lowest clonal expansion.

Using immunoSEQ multiplex PCR, the repertoire was profiled, and TCRdb retains in-frame clones only, with some absent. This repertoire shows tens of thousands of clones, around 79% found once; its top ten account for 1.2%. This clone has more than one count but fewer than ten. Its target is unknown. The sequences come from CD4+ or CD8+ T cells sorted from blood, collected in a trial of the OX40 agonist ivuxolimab. The receptor's source is an adult with an advanced solid tumor such as melanoma, head and neck, liver or kidney cancer.

CDR3 sequence reads: CASSYQTGETQYF. As DNA, the CDR3 is TGTGCCAGCAGTTACCAGACGGGGGAGACCCAGTACTTC. The chain employs TRBV6-6 and TRBJ2-5; weak D call: TRBD2 (5 bases). Trimming pared 2 bases from V and 5 bases from J, leaving 9 bases between. The CDR3 loop spans 13 amino acids. Germline loops: CDR1 MNHNY, CDR2 SVGAGI (reference sequence).